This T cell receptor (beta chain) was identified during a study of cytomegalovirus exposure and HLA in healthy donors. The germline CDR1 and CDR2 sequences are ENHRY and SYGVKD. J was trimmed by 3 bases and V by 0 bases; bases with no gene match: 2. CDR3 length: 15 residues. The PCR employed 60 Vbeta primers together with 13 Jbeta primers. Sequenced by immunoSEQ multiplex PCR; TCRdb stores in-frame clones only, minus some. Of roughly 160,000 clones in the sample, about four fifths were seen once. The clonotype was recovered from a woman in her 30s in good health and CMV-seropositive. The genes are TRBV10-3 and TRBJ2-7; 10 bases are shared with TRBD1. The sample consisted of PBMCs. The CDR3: CAISESRTGGYEQYF. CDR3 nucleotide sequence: TGTGCCATCAGTGAGTCGAGGACAGGGGGCTACGAGCAGTACTTC.